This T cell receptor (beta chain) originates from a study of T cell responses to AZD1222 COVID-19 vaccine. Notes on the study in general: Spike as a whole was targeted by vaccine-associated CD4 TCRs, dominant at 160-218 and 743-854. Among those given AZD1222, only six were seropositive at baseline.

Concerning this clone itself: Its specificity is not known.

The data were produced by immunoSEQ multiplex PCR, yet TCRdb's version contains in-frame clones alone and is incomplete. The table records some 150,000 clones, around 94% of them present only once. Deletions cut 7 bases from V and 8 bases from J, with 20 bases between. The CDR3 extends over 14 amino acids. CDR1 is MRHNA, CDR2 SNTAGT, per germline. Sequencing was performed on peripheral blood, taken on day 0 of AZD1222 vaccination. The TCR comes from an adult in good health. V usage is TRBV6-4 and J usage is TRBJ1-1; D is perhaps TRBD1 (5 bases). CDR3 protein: CASKRDGTKSEAFF. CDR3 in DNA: TGTGCCAGCAAACGGGACGGGACTAAGAGCGAAGCTTTCTTT.